Following are 27 T cell receptor beta chains from one sample sequenced in a study of beta chain features in type 1 diabetes. Isolated RNA was reverse transcribed in full, so expressed TCRB transcripts were sequenced. The assay was immunoSEQ multiplex PCR, and TCRdb's table has in-frame clones only and misses some. Of around 160,000 clones detected, nearly 50% appear once; the ten largest clones hold around 0.43%. Sequencing input: Tregs from blood. The receptors come from a man aged 18-30 years in good health.

The sample holds one count of this clone. This chain links TRBV6-6 with TRBJ1-5; D ambiguous. V was clipped by 0 bases and J by 5 bases, with 11 bases between them. In germline, CDR1 is MNHNY, CDR2 SVGAGI (reference sequence). The CDR3 length is 15 residues. The CDR3 reads CASSYSTGSHQPQHF. CDR3 nucleotides: TGTGCCAGCAGTTACTCGACGGGGTCCCATCAGCCCCAGCATTTT.

This sequence joins TRBV4-2 and TRBJ2-1; 15 positions agree with TRBD2. With V trimmed by 3 bases and J by 9 bases, 6 bases remained unmatched. This CDR3 is built from 16 residues. Germline V gene lookup returns CDR1 LGHNA and CDR2 YNFKEQ. The CDR3 loop is CASSQTGTSGRSEQFF. In nucleotides, the CDR3 is TGTGCCAGCAGCCAGACAGGGACTAGCGGGAGGAGTGAGCAGTTCTTC.

The chain employs TRBV10-3 and TRBJ2-7, with TRBD1 matching 8 bases. This CDR3 contains 13 residues. V was clipped by 4 bases and J by 7 bases; unmatched bases: 6. The V gene's germline CDR1 is ENHRY and CDR2 SYGVKD. The CDR3 loop is CAISATGASEQYF. As DNA, the CDR3 is TGTGCCATCAGTGCGACAGGGGCGAGTGAGCAGTACTTC.

This chain links TRBV5-1 with TRBJ2-3, with D perhaps matching TRBD1 (6 bases). The CDR3 sequence is 21 residues long. Germline CDR1 SGHRS, CDR2 YFSETQ. V was pared by 0 bases and J by 0 bases, with 26 bases between. The DNA of the CDR3 is TGCGCCAGCAGCTTGGTCCGGTCACAGGGAGCACCAAAAACTAGCACAGATACGCAGTATTTT. This gives the protein CASSLVRSQGAPKTSTDTQYF.

This CDR3 is CASSLRSGNTIYF. CDR3 nucleotide sequence: TGTGCCAGCAGCCTCAGGTCTGGAAACACCATATATTTT. V usage is TRBV7-9 and J usage is TRBJ1-3; D gene uncertain. The CDR3 spans 13 residues. Germline V CDR1 and CDR2: SEHNR, FQNEAQ (reference sequence). V was shortened by 5 bases and J by 1 base, with 6 bases between the two germline ends.

This clone has only one observation. This chain connects TRBV7-2 to TRBJ2-5, with a weak D call TRBD2 (7 bases). Germline CDR1 is SGHTA and CDR2 is FQGNSA. The length of the CDR3 is 15 residues. V was trimmed by 4 bases and J by 5 bases, leaving 17 bases between them. The CDR3 DNA follows: TGTGCCAGCAGCTCCACCAGGGGAGGGGGGGAGACCCAGTACTTC. Translated: CASSSTRGGGETQYF.

This clone was observed a few times. The rearrangement links TRBV28 to TRBJ2-7; tentatively, D is TRBD1 (5 bases). The CDR3 is made up of 14 amino acids. Germline CDR1 is MDHEN and CDR2 is SYDVKM. The V end lost 4 bases, the J end lost 5 bases, and 15 bases lay between the germline ends. The CDR3 nucleotides are TGTGCCAGCAGTTACGTAGGGGTCAGGAACGAGCAGTACTTC. As protein: CASSYVGVRNEQYF.

This chain uses TRBV4-1 with TRBJ2-2; 10 positions match TRBD2. Losses at the gene ends were 0 bases for V and 4 bases for J; bases not matched to a gene: 5. CDR3 length: 17 amino acids. Germline loops: CDR1 MGHRA, CDR2 YSYEKL. CDR3 in DNA: TGCGCCAGCAGCCAAGATTGGCAGCGGGAGGGCACCGGGGAGCTGTTTTTT. Translated, it gives CASSQDWQREGTGELFF.

The chain carries TRBV7-2 and TRBJ1-2, with 10 bases matching TRBD1. Trimming took 5 bases from V and 8 from J; bases not matched to a gene: 11. Germline lookup yields CDR1 SGHTA and CDR2 FQGNSA. The CDR3 has 15 residues. Here the CDR3 DNA reads TGTGCCAGCAGCCTCCGCCCGGGACAGGGGTTAGGCTACACCTTC. Its translation: CASSLRPGQGLGYTF.

The sample holds a few counts of this clone. This sequence joins TRBV5-5 and TRBJ2-3, with 10 bases that match TRBD1. Germline trimming cut 1 base from V and 2 bases from J; bases unmatched to any gene: 4. Germline assignment: CDR1 SGHKS and CDR2 YYEKEE (reference sequence). The length of the CDR3 is 16 residues. Here the CDR3 reads CASSLIGTGVTDTQYF. The CDR3, as DNA: TGTGCCAGCAGCTTGATCGGGACAGGGGTCACAGATACGCAGTATTTT.

As for this clone: The same CDR3 arises from other DNA sequences in this sample as well. The chain couples TRBV7-8 to TRBJ2-7; 10 nucleotides align to TRBD2. Trimming removed 1 base from V and 3 bases from J; junction bases left unmatched: 3. The CDR3 consists of 15 residues. Germline V gene lookup returns CDR1 SGHVS and CDR2 FQNEAQ. This CDR3 reads CASSLVASGSYEQYF. The CDR3 coding sequence is TGTGCCAGCAGCTTAGTTGCTAGCGGGAGCTACGAGCAGTACTTC.

The chain employs TRBV7-2 and TRBJ2-4, with 8 nucleotides matching TRBD1. CDR3 length equals 17 residues. Unmatched junction bases numbered 8, after V lost 4 bases and J lost 0 bases. CDR1 SGHTA and CDR2 FQGNSA come from the germline V gene. The CDR3 here is CASSSPRTGLAKNIQYF. The DNA of the CDR3 is TGTGCCAGCAGCTCCCCTCGGACAGGGCTAGCCAAAAACATTCAGTACTTC.

The J gene is TRBJ2-3, the V gene TRBV5-1, with 8 positions matching TRBD2. This CDR3 has 15 residues. V lost 4 bases, J lost 4 bases, and 8 bases stayed unmatched. Per the germline V gene, CDR1 is SGHRS and CDR2 is YFSETQ. The CDR3 spells CASSARGGQADTQYF. The DNA for the CDR3 is TGCGCCAGCAGCGCCCGGGGGGGCCAGGCAGATACGCAGTATTTT. Based on the CDR3 plus reference TRBV5-1 and TRBJ2-3, the full variable domain is KAGVTQTPRYLIKTRGQQVTLSCSPISGHRSVSWYQQTPGQGLQFLFEYFSETQRNKGNFPGRFSGRQFSNSRSEMNVSTLELGDSALYLCASSARGGQADTQYFGPGTRLTVL.

The chain joins TRBV28 to TRBJ1-1; 7 nucleotides agree with TRBD1. Germline CDR1 reads MDHEN; CDR2 reads SYDVKM. CDR3 length: 15 residues. The V and J ends lost 3 bases and 0 bases, in that order; junction bases with no gene match: 4. The DNA for the CDR3 is TGTGCCAGCAGTTTGGGGGACAGATTGAACACTGAAGCTTTCTTT. This gives the protein CASSLGDRLNTEAFF.

The V gene is TRBV28, the J gene TRBJ1-5; D is unclear. This CDR3 is 15 amino acids long. Trimming removed 5 bases at V and 0 bases at J, with 11 bases between. CDR1 and CDR2 from the germline V gene are MDHEN and SYDVKM. CDR3 sequence reads: CASSRPGYSNQPQHF. The CDR3 region has the DNA TGTGCCAGCAGTCGTCCGGGGTATAGCAATCAGCCCCAGCATTTT.

This chain uses TRBV29-1 with TRBJ1-1; D possibly corresponds to TRBD1 (6 bases). Germline assignment: CDR1 SQVTM and CDR2 ANQGSEA. There are 12 residues in the CDR3. V lost 7 bases and J lost 4, with 13 bases in between. The CDR3 sequence is CSAENRVTEAFF. The CDR3 region has the DNA TGCAGCGCCGAAAACAGGGTCACTGAAGCTTTCTTT.

The rearrangement links TRBV5-1 to TRBJ2-1; TRBD2 might be the D (5 bases). The V and J ends lost 7 bases and 8 bases respectively, with 10 bases between them. This CDR3 has 11 residues. The V gene's germline CDR1 is SGHRS and CDR2 YFSETQ. CDR3 protein: CASSGMDEQFF. Here the CDR3 DNA reads TGCGCCAGCTCGGGGATGGATGAGCAGTTCTTC.

A few counts support this clone. The V gene is TRBV6-5, the J gene TRBJ2-2; possibly TRBD2 for D (6 bases). The CDR3 has 15 amino acids. Trimming pared 6 bases from V and 3 bases from J, leaving 14 bases between. Germline V gives CDR1 MNHEY, CDR2 SVGAGI. The CDR3 DNA is TGTGCCAGCAGATCCGGGACTGGGTACACCGGGGAGCTGTTTTTT. As protein: CASRSGTGYTGELFF.

This clone was counted between two and nine times. The genes are TRBV28 and TRBJ1-5; possibly TRBD1 for D (6 bases). Germline CDR1 and CDR2: MDHEN and SYDVKM. V lost 6 bases and J 0 bases, leaving 9 bases between the germline ends. CDR3 length equals 14 residues. In DNA form, the CDR3 reads TGTGCCAGCAGCGGACAGACTAGCAATCAGCCCCAGCATTTT. Encoded protein: CASSGQTSNQPQHF. Looking up the rest from reference TRBV28 and TRBJ1-5 gives the full variable domain: DVKVTQSSRYLVKRTGEKVFLECVQDMDHENMFWYRQDPGLGLRLIYFSYDVKMKEKGDIPEGYSVSREKKERFSLILESASTNQTSMYLCASSGQTSNQPQHFGDGTRLSIL.

The genes are TRBV5-4 and TRBJ1-2; D remains ambiguous. Looked up from germline, CDR1 is SGHNT and CDR2 is YYREEE (reference sequence). V gave up 5 bases and J gave up 4 bases, with 15 bases separating them. CDR3 length equals 14 residues. CDR3 coding DNA: TGTGCCAGCAGAGCCGACCGGGTGGGCTATGGCTACACCTTC. It specifies CASRADRVGYGYTF.

The rearrangement joins TRBV6-1 to TRBJ2-7, with a weak D call TRBD1 (6 bases). CDR1 is MNHNS, CDR2 SASEGT, per germline. This CDR3 has 16 amino acids. V was shortened by 2 bases and J by 2 bases, with 16 bases between the two germline ends. The CDR3, as DNA: TGTGCCAGCAGTGAAAAACCCCGGACAGCGACCTACGAGCAGTACTTC. Encoded protein: CASSEKPRTATYEQYF.

This clone was recorded a few times. The chain joins TRBV15 to TRBJ2-7; 7 bases align to TRBD1. The CDR3 extends over 15 amino acids. Looked up from germline, CDR1 is LNHNV and CDR2 is YYDKDF (reference sequence). The trim removed 3 bases at V and 4 bases at J, leaving 9 bases unmatched. The CDR3 DNA is TGTGCCACCAGCAGGGCGACAGGGCTCGGGTACGAGCAGTACTTC. Residues: CATSRATGLGYEQYF.

CDR3 nucleotide sequence: TGTGCCAGTAGTAATCCTCCAGGGCTTCAGAGCTATGGCTACACCTTC. Its translation is CASSNPPGLQSYGYTF. The chain has TRBV19 and TRBJ1-2, with a possible D match to TRBD1 (5 bases). The CDR3 consists of 16 residues. Trimming left V 4 bases short and J 4 bases short, with 19 bases between. Germline V lookup: CDR1 LNHDA, CDR2 SQIVND (reference sequence).

The chain employs TRBV7-2 and TRBJ2-2; possibly TRBD2 for D (6 bases). The germline V gene has CDR1 SGHTA and CDR2 FQGNSA. Trimming pared 2 bases from V and 1 base from J, leaving 20 bases between. This CDR3 has 19 amino acids. CDR3 DNA sequence: TGTGCCAGCAGCTTAAAATGGGTAGGGTCTAGCGTGAACACCGGGGAGCTGTTTTTT. Its protein is CASSLKWVGSSVNTGELFF. The variable domain in full, with the rest retrieved from reference TRBV7-2 and TRBJ2-2, is GAGVSQSPSNKVTEKGKDVELRCDPISGHTALYWYRQSLGQGLEFLIYFQGNSAPDKSGLPSDRFSAERTGGSVSTLTIQRTQQEDSAVYLCASSLKWVGSSVNTGELFFGEGSRLTVL.

The chain's CDR3 is CSVWDRGYDGYTF. The DNA for the CDR3 is TGCAGCGTTTGGGACAGGGGATACGATGGCTACACCTTC. The V and J genes are TRBV29-1 and TRBJ1-2, with 10 nucleotides matching TRBD1. This CDR3 is 13 amino acids long. The V and J ends lost 5 bases and 6 bases, in that order; junction bases with no gene match: 6. Looked up from germline, CDR1 is SQVTM and CDR2 is ANQGSEA.

This clone appeared a few times. This rearrangement joins TRBV28 to TRBJ1-1; 7 bases match TRBD1. V shed 1 base, J shed 4 bases, and the junction held 3 bases outside the gene matches. CDR1 is MDHEN, CDR2 SYDVKM, per germline. The CDR3 spans 14 residues. CDR3 nucleotide sequence: TGTGCCAGCAGTTTATTGGGGACAGCCACTGAAGCTTTCTTT. Translation: CASSLLGTATEAFF.

The rearrangement uses TRBV6-5 and TRBJ2-7; TRBD2 is a possible D gene (5 bases). The germline V and J ends were trimmed by 6 bases and 2 bases, with 17 bases remaining between them. This CDR3 has 15 residues. Germline CDR1 MNHEY, CDR2 SVGAGI. The CDR3 region has the DNA TGTGCCAGCAGGGTTGCCTTGCGGGCCCCCTACGAGCAGTACTTC. Amino acid sequence: CASRVALRAPYEQYF.